This TCR beta chain was sequenced during a study of blood T cells in healthy people across ages. With a J-beta primer mix and a sample-barcoded 5' primer, a second PCR ran about 7 to 11 cycles. TCRdb processed the 5' RACE reads anew with MiXCR; each CDR3 protein has one entry. Altogether 1.6 million or so distinct CDR3 sequences are present, roughly a third being singletons, with the ten largest covering about 11%. Study-level results: In the absence of known donor CMV status, changes in expanded clonotypes were possibly confounded.

This clonotype was detected a few times. Antigen: not known. This TCR was sampled from a woman under 40 in good health. The sequenced material came from blood.

CDR3 sequence reads: CASSLNRGGRYGETQYF. The CDR3, as DNA: TGTGCCAGCAGCCTTAATCGGGGGGGCCGGTACGGGGAGACCCAGTACTTC. The V call is TRBV11-2, the J call TRBJ2-5; 8 bases are a match to TRBD2. The CDR3 length is 17 residues. V dropped 5 bases and J dropped 5; count of bases not matched to a gene: 16. Germline V gene data show CDR1 as SGHAT and CDR2 as FQNNGV. The entire variable domain, with the rest obtained from reference TRBV11-2 and TRBJ2-5, is as follows: EAGVAQSPRYKIIEKRQSVAFWCNPISGHATLYWYQQILGQGPKLLIQFQNNGVVDDSQLPKDRFSAERLKGVDSTLKIQPAKLEDSAVYLCASSLNRGGRYGETQYFGPGTRLLVL.